Listed here are 12 T cell receptor beta chains from one sample, sequenced in a study of cytotoxic CD8 clonotypes in ibrutinib-treated CLL (dated by TCRdb to 2020 to 2022). Library method: the immunoSEQ multiplex PCR assay. Entries here come from immuneACCESS through TCRdb and include only in-frame sequences with V and J called. Some clones fail to appear in such tables; in the studies checked, an unresolved V gene covers under half of the shortfall, and the cause of the remainder is unknown. Within this sample are some 100,000 clones, with roughly 57% of them counted one time only. The ten largest make up 37% of the sample. Explained via the paper, the time point label denotes: approximately 25 months on ibrutinib. The sample consisted of PBMCs, taken after 24 months of ibrutinib treatment. These receptors were obtained from a human donor with chronic lymphocytic leukemia.

This clone was seen a handful of times. V and J are TRBV5-6 and TRBJ1-1; no firm D call. Germline loops: CDR1 SGHDT, CDR2 YYEEEE. CDR3 length: 11 residues. The ends were cut back, 0 bases at V and 3 bases at J, with 0 bases in the middle. In DNA, the CDR3 is TGTGCCAGCAGCTTGGACACTGAAGCTTTCTTT. Translating it yields CASSLDTEAFF. Variable domain in full (rest from reference TRBV5-6 and TRBJ1-1): DAGVTQSPTHLIKTRGQQVTLRCSPKSGHDTVSWYQQALGQGPQFIFQYYEEEERQRGNFPDRFSGHQFPNYSSELNVNALLLGDSALYLCASSLDTEAFFGQGTRLTVV.

The gene calls are TRBV7-8 and TRBJ1-2; 12 positions agree with TRBD1. V was clipped by 3 bases and J by 7 bases; unmatched bases: 6. The germline V gene encodes CDR1 SGHVS and CDR2 FQNEAQ. This CDR3 region has 15 residues. CDR3 region: CASSFMGQGATGYTF. The CDR3, as DNA: TGTGCCAGCAGCTTTATGGGACAGGGGGCGACTGGCTACACCTTC.

V gene TRBV11-2 combines with J gene TRBJ1-1; 8 bases line up with TRBD1. Germline CDR1 reads SGHAT; CDR2 reads FQNNGV. Unmatched junction bases numbered 5, after V lost 5 bases and J lost 3 bases. The CDR3 is made up of 14 amino acids. The chain's CDR3 is CASSRGQAHTEAFF. The CDR3 nucleotides read TGTGCCAGCAGCCGGGGACAGGCTCACACTGAAGCTTTCTTT.

This clone was observed once. The chain employs TRBV19 and TRBJ2-2, with no clear D. Germline V gene data show CDR1 as LNHDA and CDR2 as SQIVND (reference sequence). Trimming stripped 2 bases from V and 5 bases from J, with 6 bases between. The CDR3 is 13 amino acids. The CDR3 DNA follows: TGTGCCAGTAGTATAATAAGGACCGGGGAGCTGTTTTTT. Encoded protein: CASSIIRTGELFF.

CDR3 nucleotide sequence: TGTGCCAGCAGGTCCAGGGATGGCTACACCTTC. Translation gives CASRSRDGYTF. The gene calls are TRBV5-6 and TRBJ1-2; TRBD1 is a possible D gene (5 bases). Germline CDR1 is SGHDT and CDR2 is YYEEEE. The CDR3 totals 11 residues. V gave up 5 bases and J gave up 6 bases, with 8 bases separating them.

The gene calls are TRBV25-1 and TRBJ1-3, with D maybe TRBD1 (6 bases). CDR1 and CDR2 (germline): MGHDK, SYGVNS. The length of the CDR3 is 15 residues. Trimming cost V 7 bases and J 3 bases, with 16 bases left between them. CDR3 sequence reads: CASTTQGLLGNTIYF. Here the CDR3 DNA reads TGTGCCAGCACTACACAGGGCCTGCTTGGAAACACCATATATTTT. The entire variable domain, with the rest obtained from reference TRBV25-1 and TRBJ1-3, is as follows: EADIYQTPRYLVIGTGKKITLECSQTMGHDKMYWYQQDPGMELHLIHYSYGVNSTEKGDLSSESTVSRIRTEHFPLTLESARPSHTSQYLCASTTQGLLGNTIYFGEGSWLTVV.

The CDR3 DNA is TGTGCCAGCACCCCTCAGGGGACAGGGAATTCACCCCTCCACTTT. Translation gives CASTPQGTGNSPLHF. This sequence joins TRBV7-2 and TRBJ1-6; 9 positions match TRBD1. The CDR3 extends over 15 amino acids. Germline values: CDR1 SGHTA, CDR2 FQGNSA. The trim removed 7 bases at V and 7 bases at J, leaving 8 bases unmatched.

The chain employs TRBV19 and TRBJ1-1; D is unclear. The V gene lost 5 bases and the J gene lost 1 base, with 8 bases spanning the gap. CDR3 length equals 13 residues. The germline CDR1 and CDR2 sequences are LNHDA and SQIVND (reference sequence). CDR3 sequence reads: CASSVNGNTEAFF. CDR3 in DNA: TGTGCCAGTAGTGTCAACGGGAACACTGAAGCTTTCTTT. The full variable domain, in which reference TRBV19 and TRBJ1-1 provide the parts outside the CDR3, is DGGITQSPKYLFRKEGQNVTLSCEQNLNHDAMYWYRQDPGQGLRLIYYSQIVNDFQKGDIAEGYSVSREKKESFPLTVTSAQKNPTAFYLCASSVNGNTEAFFGQGTRLTVV.

The chain links TRBV5-1 to TRBJ1-1; D unclear. CDR3 length: 15 amino acids. Germline lookup yields CDR1 SGHRS and CDR2 YFSETQ. Trimming left V 0 bases short and J 1 base short, with 10 bases between. The CDR3: CASSLAVGKNTEAFF. The CDR3 DNA follows: TGCGCCAGCAGCTTGGCCGTGGGGAAGAACACTGAAGCTTTCTTT.

A few counts support this clone. The chain has TRBV28 and TRBJ1-6; no definite D call. Germline V gene lookup returns CDR1 MDHEN and CDR2 SYDVKM. Trimming took off 5 bases at V and 9 bases at J, with 14 bases between the two ends. The CDR3 spans 14 residues. The CDR3 reads CASSPPVRGSPLHF. The CDR3 bases are TGTGCCAGCAGTCCTCCGGTCCGTGGTTCACCCCTCCACTTT.

The CDR3 nucleotides are TGTGCCAGCAGCGCCACAGGGAGTCAAGAGACCCAGTACTTC. Translating it yields CASSATGSQETQYF. The V and J genes are TRBV9 and TRBJ2-5; D may be TRBD1 (6 bases). V lost 3 bases, J lost 2 bases, and 11 bases lay in between. The CDR3 covers 14 residues. The germline V gene has CDR1 SGDLS and CDR2 YYNGEE.

This clone was seen only once. CDR3 sequence reads: CASSLDPQNNEQFF. CDR3 sequence (DNA): TGCGCCAGCAGCTTGGACCCACAGAACAATGAGCAGTTCTTC. This chain joins TRBV5-1 and TRBJ2-1; D call uncertain. Germline CDR1 is SGHRS and CDR2 is YFSETQ. The CDR3 totals 14 residues. Trimming removed 0 bases at V and 5 bases at J, with 9 bases between.